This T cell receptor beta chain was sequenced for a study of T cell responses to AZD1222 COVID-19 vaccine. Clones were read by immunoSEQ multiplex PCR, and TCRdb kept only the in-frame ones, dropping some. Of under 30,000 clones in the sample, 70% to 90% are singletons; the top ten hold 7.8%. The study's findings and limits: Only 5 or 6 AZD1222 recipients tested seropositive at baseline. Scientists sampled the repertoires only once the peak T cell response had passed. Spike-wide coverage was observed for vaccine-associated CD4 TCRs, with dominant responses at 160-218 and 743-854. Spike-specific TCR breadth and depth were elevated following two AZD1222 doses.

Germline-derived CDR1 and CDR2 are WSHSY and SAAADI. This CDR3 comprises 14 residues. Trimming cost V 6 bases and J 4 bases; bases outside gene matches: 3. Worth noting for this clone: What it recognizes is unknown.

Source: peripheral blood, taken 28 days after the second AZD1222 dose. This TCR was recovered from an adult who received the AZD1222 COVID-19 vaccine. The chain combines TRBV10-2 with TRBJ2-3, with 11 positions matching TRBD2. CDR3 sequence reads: CASRLAGVADTQYF. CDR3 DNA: TGCGCCAGCAGACTAGCGGGAGTGGCAGATACGCAGTATTTT.